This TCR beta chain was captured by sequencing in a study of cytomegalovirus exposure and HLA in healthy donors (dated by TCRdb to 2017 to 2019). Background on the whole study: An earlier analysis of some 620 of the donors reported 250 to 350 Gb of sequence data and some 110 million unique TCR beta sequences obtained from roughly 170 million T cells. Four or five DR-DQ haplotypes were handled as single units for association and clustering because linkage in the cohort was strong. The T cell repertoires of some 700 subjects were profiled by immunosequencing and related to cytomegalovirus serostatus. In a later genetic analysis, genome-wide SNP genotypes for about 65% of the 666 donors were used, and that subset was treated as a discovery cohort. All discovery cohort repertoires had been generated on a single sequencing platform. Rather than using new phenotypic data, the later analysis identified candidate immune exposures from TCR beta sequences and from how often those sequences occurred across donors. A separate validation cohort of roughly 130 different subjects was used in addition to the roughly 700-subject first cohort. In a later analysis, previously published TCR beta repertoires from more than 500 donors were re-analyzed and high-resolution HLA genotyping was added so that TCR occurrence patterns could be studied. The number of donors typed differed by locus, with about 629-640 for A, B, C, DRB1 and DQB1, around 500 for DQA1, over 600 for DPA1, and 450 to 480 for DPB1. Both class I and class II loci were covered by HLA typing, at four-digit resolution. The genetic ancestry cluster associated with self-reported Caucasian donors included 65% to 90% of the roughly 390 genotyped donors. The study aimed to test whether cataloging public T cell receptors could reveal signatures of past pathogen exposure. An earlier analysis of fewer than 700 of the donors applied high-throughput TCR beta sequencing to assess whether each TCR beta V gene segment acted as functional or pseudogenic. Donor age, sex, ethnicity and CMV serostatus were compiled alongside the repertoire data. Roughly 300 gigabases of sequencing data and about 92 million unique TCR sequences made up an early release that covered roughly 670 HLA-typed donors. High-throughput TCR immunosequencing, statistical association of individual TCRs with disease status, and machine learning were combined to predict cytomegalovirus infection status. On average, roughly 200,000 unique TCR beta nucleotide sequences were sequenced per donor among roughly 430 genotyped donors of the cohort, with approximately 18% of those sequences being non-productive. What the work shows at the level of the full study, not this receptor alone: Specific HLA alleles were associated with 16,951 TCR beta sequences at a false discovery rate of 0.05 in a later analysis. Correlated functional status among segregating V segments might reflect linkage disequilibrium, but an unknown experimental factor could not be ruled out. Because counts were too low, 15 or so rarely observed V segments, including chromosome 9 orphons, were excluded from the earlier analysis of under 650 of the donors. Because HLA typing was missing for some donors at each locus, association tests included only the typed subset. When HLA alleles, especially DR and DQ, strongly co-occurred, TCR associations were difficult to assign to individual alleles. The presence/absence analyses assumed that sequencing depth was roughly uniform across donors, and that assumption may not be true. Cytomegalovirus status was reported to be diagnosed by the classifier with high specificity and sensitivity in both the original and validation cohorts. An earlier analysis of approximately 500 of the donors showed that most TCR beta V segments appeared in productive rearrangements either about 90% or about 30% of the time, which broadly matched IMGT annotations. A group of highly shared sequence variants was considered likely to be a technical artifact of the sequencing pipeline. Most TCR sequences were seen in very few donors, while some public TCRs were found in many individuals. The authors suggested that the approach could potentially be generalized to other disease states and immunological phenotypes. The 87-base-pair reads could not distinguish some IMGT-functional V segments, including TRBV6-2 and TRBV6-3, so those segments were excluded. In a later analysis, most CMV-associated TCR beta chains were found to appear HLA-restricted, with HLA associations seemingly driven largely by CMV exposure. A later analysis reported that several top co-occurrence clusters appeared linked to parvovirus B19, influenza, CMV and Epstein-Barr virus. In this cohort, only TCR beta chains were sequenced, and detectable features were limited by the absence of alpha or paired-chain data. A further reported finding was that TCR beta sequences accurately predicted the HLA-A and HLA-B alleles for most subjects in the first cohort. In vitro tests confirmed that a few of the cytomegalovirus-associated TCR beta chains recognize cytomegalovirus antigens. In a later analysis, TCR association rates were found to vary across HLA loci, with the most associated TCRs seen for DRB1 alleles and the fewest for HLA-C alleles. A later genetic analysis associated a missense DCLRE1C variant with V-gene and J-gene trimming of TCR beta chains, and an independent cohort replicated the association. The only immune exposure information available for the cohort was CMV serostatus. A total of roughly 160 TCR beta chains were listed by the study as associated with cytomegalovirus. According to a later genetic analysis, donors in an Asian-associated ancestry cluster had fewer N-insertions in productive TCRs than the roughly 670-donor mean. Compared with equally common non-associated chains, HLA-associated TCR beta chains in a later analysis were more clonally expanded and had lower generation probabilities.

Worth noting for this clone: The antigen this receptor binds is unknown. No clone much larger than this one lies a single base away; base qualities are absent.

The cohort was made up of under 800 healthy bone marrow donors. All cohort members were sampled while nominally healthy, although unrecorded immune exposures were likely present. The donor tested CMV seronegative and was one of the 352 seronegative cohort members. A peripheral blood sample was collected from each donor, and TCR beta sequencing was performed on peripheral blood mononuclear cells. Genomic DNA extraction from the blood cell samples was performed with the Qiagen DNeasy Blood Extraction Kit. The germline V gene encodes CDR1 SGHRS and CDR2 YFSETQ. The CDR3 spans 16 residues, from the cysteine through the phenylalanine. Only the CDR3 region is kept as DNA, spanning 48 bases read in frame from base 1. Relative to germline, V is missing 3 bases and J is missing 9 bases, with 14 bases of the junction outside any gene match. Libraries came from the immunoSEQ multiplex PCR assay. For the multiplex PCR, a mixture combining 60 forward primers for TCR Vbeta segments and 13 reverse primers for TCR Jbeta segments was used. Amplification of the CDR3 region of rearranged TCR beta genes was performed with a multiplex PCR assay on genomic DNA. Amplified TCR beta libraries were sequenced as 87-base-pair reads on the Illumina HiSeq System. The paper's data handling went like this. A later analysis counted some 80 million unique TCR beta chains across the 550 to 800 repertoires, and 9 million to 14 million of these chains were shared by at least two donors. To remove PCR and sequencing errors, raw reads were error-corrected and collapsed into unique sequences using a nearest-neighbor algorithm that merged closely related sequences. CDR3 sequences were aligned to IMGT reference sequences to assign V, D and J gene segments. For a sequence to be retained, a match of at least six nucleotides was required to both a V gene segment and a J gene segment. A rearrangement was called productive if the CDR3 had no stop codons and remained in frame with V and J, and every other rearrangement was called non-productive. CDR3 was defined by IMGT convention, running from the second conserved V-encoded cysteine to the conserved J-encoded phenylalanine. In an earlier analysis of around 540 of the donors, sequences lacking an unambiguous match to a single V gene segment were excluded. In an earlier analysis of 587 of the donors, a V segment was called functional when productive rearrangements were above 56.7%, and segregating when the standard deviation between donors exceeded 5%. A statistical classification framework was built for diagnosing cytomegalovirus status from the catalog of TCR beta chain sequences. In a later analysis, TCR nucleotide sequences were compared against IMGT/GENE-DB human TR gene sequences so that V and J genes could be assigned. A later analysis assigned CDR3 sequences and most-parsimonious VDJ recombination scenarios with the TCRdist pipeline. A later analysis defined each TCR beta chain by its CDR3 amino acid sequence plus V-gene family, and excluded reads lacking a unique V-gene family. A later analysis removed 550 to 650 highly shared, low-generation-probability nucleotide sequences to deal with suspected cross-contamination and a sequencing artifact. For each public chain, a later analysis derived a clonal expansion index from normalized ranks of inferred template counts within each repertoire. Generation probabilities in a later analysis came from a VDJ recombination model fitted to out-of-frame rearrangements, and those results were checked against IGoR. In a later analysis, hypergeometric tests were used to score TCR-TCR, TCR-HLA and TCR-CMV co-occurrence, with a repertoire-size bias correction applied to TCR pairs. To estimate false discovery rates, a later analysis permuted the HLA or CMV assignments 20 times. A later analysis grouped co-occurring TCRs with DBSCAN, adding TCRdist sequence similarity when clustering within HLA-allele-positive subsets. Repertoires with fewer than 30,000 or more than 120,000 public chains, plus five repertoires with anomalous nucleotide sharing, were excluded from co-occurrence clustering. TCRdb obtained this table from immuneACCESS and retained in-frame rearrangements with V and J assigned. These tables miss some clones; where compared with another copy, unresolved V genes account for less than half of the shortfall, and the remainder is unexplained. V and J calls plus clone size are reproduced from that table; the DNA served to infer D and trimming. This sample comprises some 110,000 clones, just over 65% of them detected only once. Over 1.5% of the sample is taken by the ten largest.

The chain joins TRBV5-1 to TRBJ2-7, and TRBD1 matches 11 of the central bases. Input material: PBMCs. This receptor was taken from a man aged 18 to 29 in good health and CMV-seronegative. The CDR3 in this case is CASSYDSGTGGLGQYF. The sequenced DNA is TGCGCCAGCAGCTACGATTCCGGGACAGGGGGACTGGGGCAGTACTTC.